The 23 T cell receptor beta chains below come from one sample, sequenced in a study of CD8 T cells in Susac syndrome. The authors reverse transcribed roughly 0.45 to 1 ug RNA with random hexamers. TCRdb processed the immunoSEQ multiplex PCR reads anew with MiXCR; each CDR3 protein has one entry. The table lists approximately 160,000 distinct CDR3 sequences, approximately 93% of them singletons, with around 0.1% in the top ten. Source material: CD4+ T cells from PBMCs. The source of these receptors is a human donor with multiple sclerosis.

The rearrangement links TRBV19 to TRBJ1-5; 10 nucleotides agree with TRBD1. The V gene end was trimmed by 4 bases and the J gene end by 2 bases; junction bases not matched to a gene: 5. Germline CDR1 reads LNHDA; CDR2 reads SQIVND (reference sequence). The CDR3 totals 16 residues. CDR3 amino acids: CASSRDRGLCNQPQHF. CDR3 in DNA: TGTGCCAGTAGTAGGGACAGGGGCCTTTGCAATCAGCCCCAGCATTTT. Full variable domain (missing parts from reference TRBV19 and TRBJ1-5): DGGITQSPKYLFRKEGQNVTLSCEQNLNHDAMYWYRQDPGQGLRLIYYSQIVNDFQKGDIAEGYSVSREKKESFPLTVTSAQKNPTAFYLCASSRDRGLCNQPQHFGDGTRLSIL.

V and J are TRBV24-1 and TRBJ2-1, with 8 bases aligning to TRBD2. This CDR3 has 13 amino acids. V shed 9 bases, J shed 10 bases, and the junction held 10 bases outside the gene matches. CDR1 is KGHDR, CDR2 SFDVKD, per germline. CDR3 in DNA: TGTGCCACCCAGGGACTAGTGAAAGGGGAGCAGTTCTTC. Protein product: CATQGLVKGEQFF.

This sequence joins TRBV30 and TRBJ1-1; D uncertain. CDR1 is GTSNPN, CDR2 SVGIG, per germline (reference sequence). CDR3 length: 12 amino acids. The V end lost 2 bases, the J end lost 7 bases, and 11 bases lay between the germline ends. The CDR3, as DNA: TGTGCCTGGAGTCCCCGGGCCTATGAAGCTTTCTTT. It translates to CAWSPRAYEAFF.

This sequence joins TRBV19 and TRBJ2-3, with 12 positions matching TRBD1. This CDR3 comprises 15 residues. Germline-derived CDR1 and CDR2 are LNHDA and SQIVND (reference sequence). Germline trimming cut 6 bases from V and 4 bases from J; bases unmatched to any gene: 5. The CDR3 region has the DNA TGTGCCAGTAGGGAGGGACAGGGGGCATCAGATACGCAGTATTTT. As protein: CASREGQGASDTQYF.

The gene calls are TRBV24-1 and TRBJ2-1; D is unclear. V shed 9 bases and J shed 4 bases, with 6 bases lying between them. CDR1 KGHDR and CDR2 SFDVKD come from the germline V gene. CDR3 length equals 11 residues. CDR3 in amino acids: CATSKYNEQFF. Here the CDR3 DNA reads TGTGCCACCTCGAAGTACAATGAGCAGTTCTTC.

CDR3 in DNA: TGTGCCAGTATCCGGACAGACGTGAACACCGGGGAGCTGTTTTTT. The encoded protein is CASIRTDVNTGELFF. The chain recombines TRBV19 with TRBJ2-2; D is perhaps TRBD1 (6 bases). Deletions cut 7 bases from V and 1 base from J, with 13 bases between. CDR1 is LNHDA and CDR2 is SQIVND in the germline V gene (reference sequence). The length of the CDR3 is 15 residues.

The CDR3 nucleotides are TGTGCCAGCAGCCCACTAGCGGGAGCCTACAATGAGCAGTTCTTC. The encoded protein is CASSPLAGAYNEQFF. The V gene is TRBV14, the J gene TRBJ2-1, with 11 bases fitting TRBD2. The CDR3 is 15 residues long. V lost 4 bases and J lost 2; bases outside the gene matches: 1. Germline lookup yields CDR1 SGHDN and CDR2 FVKESK.

The V and J genes are TRBV6-1 and TRBJ2-2, with D perhaps TRBD2 (6 bases). The ends were cut back, 7 bases at V and 6 bases at J, with 12 bases in the middle. Germline CDR1 reads MNHNS; CDR2 reads SASEGT. CDR3 size: 13 residues. The chain's CDR3 is CASKGGTAGELFF. In DNA, the CDR3 is TGTGCCAGCAAGGGCGGGACGGCCGGGGAGCTGTTTTTT.

The rearrangement links TRBV9 to TRBJ2-5; D possibly corresponds to TRBD2 (5 bases). Trimming took off 0 bases at V and 1 base at J, with 13 bases between the two ends. The CDR3 has 16 amino acids. From germline, CDR1 is SGDLS and CDR2 YYNGEE. The CDR3 region is CASSVGGPTIQETQYF. The DNA for the CDR3 is TGTGCCAGCAGCGTAGGCGGGCCCACCATCCAAGAGACCCAGTACTTC.

The chain links TRBV6-2 or TRBV6-3 to TRBJ1-1; the D is unclear. The CDR3 is 12 amino acids. Between the trimmed V and J ends, which lost 5 bases and 12 bases, there was a span of 16 bases. The V gene's germline CDR1 is MNHEY and CDR2 SVGEGT. The CDR3 DNA reads as TGTGCCAGCAGTCAAAGAAGGGAACGACCTTTCTTT. Protein sequence: CASSQRRERPFF.

The chain employs TRBV15 and TRBJ2-1; D not resolved. Germline V gene lookup returns CDR1 LNHNV and CDR2 YYDKDF (reference sequence). V lost 2 bases and J lost 0, with 14 bases in between. This CDR3 has 17 residues. The CDR3 region is CATSRSRLISSYNEQFF. The CDR3 nucleotides are TGTGCCACCAGCAGATCCCGACTGATTAGCTCCTACAATGAGCAGTTCTTC. The full variable domain, with the rest looked up from reference TRBV15 and TRBJ2-1, is DAMVIQNPRYQVTQFGKPVTLSCSQTLNHNVMYWYQQKSSQAPKLLFHYYDKDFNNEADTPDNFQSRRPNTSFCFLDIRSPGLGDTAMYLCATSRSRLISSYNEQFFGPGTRLTVL.

The chain is built from TRBV2 and TRBJ2-5, with TRBD2 matching over 10 bases. V trimming: 6 bases; J trimming: 4 bases; junction bases outside the gene matches: 2. This CDR3 is 13 amino acids long. Germline assignment: CDR1 SNHLY and CDR2 FYNNEI. The CDR3 loop reads CASRAGGLETQYF. For the CDR3, the DNA is TGTGCCAGCAGAGCGGGGGGGCTAGAGACCCAGTACTTC.

The J gene is TRBJ2-1, the V gene TRBV29-1, with TRBD1 matching over 7 bases. The germline V gene encodes CDR1 SQVTM and CDR2 ANQGSEA. The CDR3 consists of 16 residues. V lost 7 bases to trimming and J lost 7 bases; unmatched junction nucleotides: 19. The CDR3 loop is CSATRGPSSPLNEQFF. For the CDR3, the DNA is TGCAGCGCCACGAGGGGGCCTTCCTCCCCCCTAAATGAGCAGTTCTTC.

This clonotype was detected only once. This chain joins TRBV29-1 and TRBJ1-4; D unresolved. The V and J ends lost 4 bases and 8 bases respectively, with 14 bases between them. This CDR3 has 13 amino acids. In germline, CDR1 is SQVTM, CDR2 ANQGSEA. The DNA for the CDR3 is TGCAGCGTTGCCGGGTCCCTTGGGGAAAAACTGTTTTTT. This codes for CSVAGSLGEKLFF. The whole variable domain, filled in from reference TRBV29-1 and TRBJ1-4, reads SAVISQKPSRDICQRGTSLTIQCQVDSQVTMMFWYRQQPGQSLTLIATANQGSEATYESGFVIDKFPISRPNLTFSTLTVSNMSPEDSSIYLCSVAGSLGEKLFFGSGTQLSVL.

The rearrangement joins TRBV30 to TRBJ1-1; no clear D. The CDR3 is 14 amino acids. Per germline, CDR1 GTSNPN and CDR2 SVGIG (reference sequence). CDR3 residues: CAFSRRPPNTEAFF. CDR3 DNA: TGTGCTTTTAGCCGCAGGCCCCCGAACACTGAAGCTTTCTTT.

The V call is TRBV27, the J call TRBJ1-1, with D hard to call. The CDR3 runs to 14 residues. The germline V gene has CDR1 MNHEY and CDR2 SMNVEV (reference sequence). Trimming left V 6 bases short and J 0 bases short, with 11 bases between. The CDR3 loop reads CASRMTSVNTEAFF. The CDR3 DNA reads as TGTGCCAGCAGGATGACCTCTGTGAACACTGAAGCTTTCTTT.

The chain joins TRBV9 to TRBJ2-1; D may be TRBD2 (6 bases). V dropped 3 bases and J dropped 5 bases, with 9 bases sitting between them. CDR1 is SGDLS, CDR2 YYNGEE, per germline. This CDR3 comprises 13 residues. CDR3 nucleotides: TGTGCCAGCAGCGGGGGGGACGACAATGAGCAGTTCTTC. It specifies CASSGGDDNEQFF.

CDR3 nucleotide sequence: TGTGCCAGCTCACCACCTGCGGACAGGGCTAACTATGGCTACACCTTC. This sequence encodes CASSPPADRANYGYTF. The chain recombines TRBV18 with TRBJ1-2; 8 positions agree with TRBD1. The V segment lost 0 bases and the J segment 0 bases; nucleotides outside the gene matches: 3. This CDR3 contains 16 residues. Germline V lookup: CDR1 KGHSH, CDR2 LQKENI.

The rearrangement uses TRBV28 and TRBJ1-5; D is possibly TRBD1 (5 bases). The CDR3 loop spans 14 amino acids. V lost 4 bases to trimming and J lost 3 bases, with 10 bases between them. Germline-derived CDR1 and CDR2 are MDHEN and SYDVKM. DNA of the CDR3: TGTGCCAGCAGTTCAGGGAACCCCAATCAGCCCCAGCATTTT. It specifies CASSSGNPNQPQHF.

This clonotype showed up just once. This chain connects TRBV20-1 to TRBJ1-5, with D tentatively TRBD1 (6 bases). Trimming removed 6 bases at V and 5 bases at J, with 14 bases between. This CDR3 has 13 amino acids. CDR1 and CDR2 from the germline V gene are DFQATT and SNEGSKA (reference sequence). Here the CDR3 reads CSAQTGGDQPQHF. In DNA, the CDR3 is TGCAGTGCCCAGACAGGTGGGGATCAGCCCCAGCATTTT.

This clonotype appeared a single time. The V gene is TRBV7-2, the J gene TRBJ2-7; 8 bases agree with TRBD2. CDR3 length equals 15 residues. From germline, CDR1 is SGHTA and CDR2 FQGNSA. Trimming at V came to 5 bases and at J to 4 bases, leaving 10 bases not matched to a gene. In DNA, the CDR3 is TGTGCCAGCAGCCTGGGGGCGGGGGGAGGTTACGAGCAGTACTTC. Encoded protein: CASSLGAGGGYEQYF. The full variable domain, its missing parts supplied by reference TRBV7-2 and TRBJ2-7, is GAGVSQSPSNKVTEKGKDVELRCDPISGHTALYWYRQSLGQGLEFLIYFQGNSAPDKSGLPSDRFSAERTGGSVSTLTIQRTQQEDSAVYLCASSLGAGGGYEQYFGPGTRLTVT.

The chain carries TRBV15 and TRBJ1-5; D call uncertain. V dropped 1 base and J dropped 2 bases, with 12 bases sitting between them. The CDR3 runs 16 residues. Germline loops: CDR1 LNHNV, CDR2 YYDKDF (reference sequence). The CDR3 region is CATSRAERRGNQPQHF. In DNA form, the CDR3 reads TGTGCCACCAGCAGAGCGGAACGGCGGGGCAATCAGCCCCAGCATTTT.

The chain has TRBV2 and TRBJ2-1; D not resolved. Germline V lookup: CDR1 SNHLY, CDR2 FYNNEI. V shed 3 bases and J shed 5 bases, with 8 bases lying between them. The CDR3 spans 13 residues. Here the CDR3 reads CASSDPAHNEQFF. CDR3 in DNA: TGTGCCAGCAGTGACCCAGCCCACAATGAGCAGTTCTTC.